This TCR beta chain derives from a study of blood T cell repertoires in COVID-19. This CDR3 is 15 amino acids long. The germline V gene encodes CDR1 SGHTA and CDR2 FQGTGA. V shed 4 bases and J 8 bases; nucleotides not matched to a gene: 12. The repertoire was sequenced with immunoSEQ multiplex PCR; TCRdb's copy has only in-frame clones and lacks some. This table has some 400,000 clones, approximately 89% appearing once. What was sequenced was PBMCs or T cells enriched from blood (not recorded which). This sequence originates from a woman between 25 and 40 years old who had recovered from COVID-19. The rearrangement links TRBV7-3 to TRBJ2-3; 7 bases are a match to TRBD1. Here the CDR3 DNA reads TGTGCCAGCAGCTCCGGCCAGGGGGATGCAGCTACGCAGTATTTT. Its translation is CASSSGQGDAATQYF.